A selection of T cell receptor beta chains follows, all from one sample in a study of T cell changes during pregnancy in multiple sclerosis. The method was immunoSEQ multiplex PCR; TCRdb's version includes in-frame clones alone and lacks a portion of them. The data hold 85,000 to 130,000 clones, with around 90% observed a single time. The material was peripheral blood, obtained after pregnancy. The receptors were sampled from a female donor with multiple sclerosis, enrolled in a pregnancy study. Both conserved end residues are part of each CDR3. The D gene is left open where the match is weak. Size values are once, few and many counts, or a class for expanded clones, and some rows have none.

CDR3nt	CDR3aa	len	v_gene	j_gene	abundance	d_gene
TGTGCCAGCAGCAATAACCGGGACAGGGGGTGGAACACCGGGGAGCTGTTTTTT	CASSNNRDRGWNTGELFF	18	TRBV9	TRBJ2-2	-	TRBD1
TGTGCCAGCAGTGAATTCCCCAGCGGGGGGGCCCTGAGGAGTGGGGAGCTGTTTTTT	CASSEFPSGGALRSGELFF	19	TRBV6-1	TRBJ2-2	-	TRBD2
TGTGCCAGTAGTATCCAGGGCTCCTACGAGCAGTACTTC	CASSIQGSYEQYF	13	TRBV19	TRBJ2-7	-	-
TGTGCCAGCAGCCCGGGGACTAGCGGGTTAACAGATACGCAGTATTTT	CASSPGTSGLTDTQYF	16	TRBV4-2	TRBJ2-3	-	TRBD2
TGTGCCTGGAGACTAGCGGGGTACACAGATACGCAGTATTTT	CAWRLAGYTDTQYF	14	TRBV30	TRBJ2-3	-	TRBD2
TGTGCCATCAGTGATGGGGGCAGGCCCAATCAGCCCCAGCATTTT	CAISDGGRPNQPQHF	15	TRBV10-3	TRBJ1-5	-	-
TGTGCCAGCTCACAGCGGACAGCCCAGGGGGTGAACACTGAAGCTTTCTTT	CASSQRTAQGVNTEAFF	17	TRBV18	TRBJ1-1	once	TRBD1
TGTGCCACCACAGGACAGTACAATGAGCAGTTCTTC	CATTGQYNEQFF	12	TRBV19	TRBJ2-1	-	-
TGTGCCAGCAGCTTAAACTTCGGGTTGGCCTACGAGCAGTACTTC	CASSLNFGLAYEQYF	15	TRBV7-9	TRBJ2-7	-	-
TGCGCCAGCAGTTCTGACAGGGGATTGGGAAACGAGCAGTACTTC	CASSSDRGLGNEQYF	15	TRBV5-1	TRBJ2-7	-	TRBD1
TGTGCCAGCAGCGCTTCCGGACTAGGTGGCTACGAGCAGTACTTC	CASSASGLGGYEQYF	15	TRBV2	TRBJ2-7	-	TRBD2
TGTGCCAGCAGCCTCGAGGGAGCTATGAGGAATTATGAGCAGTTCTTC	CASSLEGAMRNYEQFF	16	TRBV27	TRBJ2-1	-	-
TGTGCCAGCAGTATGGGGGGAAATCAGCCCCAGCATTTT	CASSMGGNQPQHF	13	TRBV4-2	TRBJ1-5	-	-
TGCGCCAGCAGAACAGGGGAACTAGCCAAAAACATTCAGTACTTC	CASRTGELAKNIQYF	15	TRBV10-2	TRBJ2-4	-	TRBD1
TGCGCCAGCAGCGCCGCTAGCGGGGCGGATACGCAGTATTTT	CASSAASGADTQYF	14	TRBV5-1	TRBJ2-3	-	TRBD2
TGTGCCAGCAGCTCCGGGACTACAAGGGATACGCAGTATTTT	CASSSGTTRDTQYF	14	TRBV13	TRBJ2-3	-	TRBD2
TGTGCCAGCAGCGAAACTAGCGGGGGGGACAATGAGCAGTTCTTC	CASSETSGGDNEQFF	15	TRBV2	TRBJ2-1	-	TRBD2
TGTGCCAGCAGTTACTCGATACTAGCGGGACGGGATGAGCAGTTCTTC	CASSYSILAGRDEQFF	16	TRBV6-5	TRBJ2-1	-	TRBD2
TGTGCCAGCAGCGTAGCCCTCAACACCGGGGAGCTGTTTTTT	CASSVALNTGELFF	14	TRBV9	TRBJ2-2	-	-
TGTGCCAGCAGCTGGACAGGTAACTACGAGCAGTACTTC	CASSWTGNYEQYF	13	TRBV5-5	TRBJ2-7	-	TRBD1
TGTGCCTGGAGTGATGGGACAGTGCTCTATAATTCACCCCTCCACTTT	CAWSDGTVLYNSPLHF	16	TRBV30	TRBJ1-6	once	TRBD1
TGTGCCAGCAGCTTAACAGGAATTCGCTCCTATAATTCACCCCTCCACTTT	CASSLTGIRSYNSPLHF	17	TRBV11-2	TRBJ1-6	-	-
TGCGCCAGCAGTCGACAGGGGGCGATCGGGGAGCTGTTTTTT	CASSRQGAIGELFF	14	TRBV5-1	TRBJ2-2	once	TRBD1
TGTGCCAGCAGTGAATGGTACAGGGCGGGAGAGACCCAGTACTTC	CASSEWYRAGETQYF	15	TRBV6-1	TRBJ2-5	-	-
TGTGCCAGCAGTTTACGTTCGGCGGGAGGGCCAGGAGATACGCAGTATTTT	CASSLRSAGGPGDTQYF	17	TRBV28	TRBJ2-3	-	TRBD2
TGTGCCAGCAGTACCTGGGGACTCAACACAGATACGCAGTATTTT	CASSTWGLNTDTQYF	15	TRBV6-5	TRBJ2-3	-	-
TGTGCCAGCGCGAGTACGGGGACCCAGTACTTC	CASASTGTQYF	11	TRBV2	TRBJ2-5	-	-
TGTGCCACCTCGGACAGCCAGAACACTGAAGCTTTCTTT	CATSDSQNTEAFF	13	TRBV10-3	TRBJ1-1	-	-
TGTGCCAGCAGCGCCGGGACAGGGGGAGCCGAGCAGTACTTC	CASSAGTGGAEQYF	14	TRBV11-3	TRBJ2-7	-	TRBD1
TGTGCCAGCAGCTCGGGACTGCTGAACACTGAAGCTTTCTTT	CASSSGLLNTEAFF	14	TRBV9	TRBJ1-1	-	-
TGCGCCAGCAGCCAGGACAGCGGAACGGGTAATGAGCAGTTCTTC	CASSQDSGTGNEQFF	15	TRBV4-1	TRBJ2-1	few	-
TGTGCCAGCGGCGGACTAGCGGGAGCGTCGGGCCCCTACAATGAGCAGTTCTTC	CASGGLAGASGPYNEQFF	18	TRBV7-8	TRBJ2-1	-	TRBD2
TGCGCCAGCAGCTTGCAGGGGAGGGTCTACGAGCAGTACTTC	CASSLQGRVYEQYF	14	TRBV5-1	TRBJ2-7	-	-
TGTGCCAGCAGTGAAAGGGACAGCAATGAGCAGTTCTTC	CASSERDSNEQFF	13	TRBV6-1	TRBJ2-1	-	TRBD1
TGTGCCAGTAGAGCGACAGGGAGAGCTGATACGCAGTATTTT	CASRATGRADTQYF	14	TRBV19	TRBJ2-3	-	TRBD1
TGTGCCAGTAGTTTCCGGACAGGGAACAATGAGCAGTTCTTC	CASSFRTGNNEQFF	14	TRBV19	TRBJ2-1	-	TRBD1
TGTGCCAGCAGTATACAGGGATCCACTGAAGCTTTCTTT	CASSIQGSTEAFF	13	TRBV6-6	TRBJ1-1	-	-
TGTGCCACCAGCAGAGATCAGTTGGCTAGCGGGGACATTCAGTACTTC	CATSRDQLASGDIQYF	16	TRBV15	TRBJ2-4	-	TRBD2
TGTGCCAGCCGACGACAGGGGAGACACGAGCAGTACTTC	CASRRQGRHEQYF	13	TRBV6-1	TRBJ2-7	-	TRBD1
TGTGCCAGTAGTATAGGGCTTGAGCCCCAGCATTTT	CASSIGLEPQHF	12	TRBV19	TRBJ1-5	-	-
TGCAGCGCCTTGACAGAACTAGCCAAAAACATTCAGTACTTC	CSALTELAKNIQYF	14	TRBV29-1	TRBJ2-4	-	-
TGTGCCAGCAGCTTAGCCGGTTACGTTAACCATGAGCAGTTCTTC	CASSLAGYVNHEQFF	15	TRBV11-2	TRBJ2-1	-	-
TGCGCCAGCAGCATATGGACAGGGGAAGAGACCCAGTACTTC	CASSIWTGEETQYF	14	TRBV5-1	TRBJ2-5	-	TRBD1
TGTGCCAGCAGCCGTCTGGAGTCCACCGGGGAGCTGTTTTTT	CASSRLESTGELFF	14	TRBV11-1	TRBJ2-2	-	-
TGTGCCAGCAGCTTGGGACGCAGGGCAGAGCAGTTCTTC	CASSLGRRAEQFF	13	TRBV5-4	TRBJ2-1	-	-
TGTGCCAGTAGTCACACAGGGGACAGCACAGATACGCAGTATTTT	CASSHTGDSTDTQYF	15	TRBV19	TRBJ2-3	-	TRBD1
TGCGCCAGCAGCTTGGTGCCAGGACAGGGTTCCTACGAGCAGTACTTC	CASSLVPGQGSYEQYF	16	TRBV5-1	TRBJ2-7	-	TRBD1
TGCGCCAGCAGTCCGAACAGGTTAATGAACACCGGGGAGCTGTTTTTT	CASSPNRLMNTGELFF	16	TRBV5-1	TRBJ2-2	-	-
TGCGCCAGCAGCTTGAATCTCGGGACTAGCGGTTCTCGCTACGAGCAGTACTTC	CASSLNLGTSGSRYEQYF	18	TRBV5-1	TRBJ2-7	-	TRBD2
TGCGCCAGCAGCTTGGTTGACAGCTCTAGCACAGATACGCAGTATTTT	CASSLVDSSSTDTQYF	16	TRBV5-1	TRBJ2-3	-	-
TGTGCCAGCAGTTTCCGGGACAAGAACACTGAAGCTTTCTTT	CASSFRDKNTEAFF	14	TRBV27	TRBJ1-1	-	-
TGTGCCAGTACCCCCATAGGGAGGCAGGGTCAACAGCCCCAGCATTTT	CASTPIGRQGQQPQHF	16	TRBV19	TRBJ1-5	-	-
TGTGCCAGCAGCCGGACAGGAGAGACCCAGTACTTC	CASSRTGETQYF	12	TRBV7-3	TRBJ2-5	-	TRBD1
TGTGCCCCTTCCTTGCCGTTTAGCGGGGGGGCGGAAGAGCAGTACTTC	CAPSLPFSGGAEEQYF	16	TRBV5-4	TRBJ2-7	-	TRBD2
TGTGCCAGCAGTCGAACCGGGACAGGGGACACCGGGGAGCTGTTTTTT	CASSRTGTGDTGELFF	16	TRBV27	TRBJ2-2	-	TRBD1
TGCGCCAGCAGCTTGGGGGGCAGGGCGGATGAAAAACTGTTTTTT	CASSLGGRADEKLFF	15	TRBV5-1	TRBJ1-4	-	-
TGTGCCAGCAGCGTAGAGACGACTAGCGGGGGGGAGACCCAGTACTTC	CASSVETTSGGETQYF	16	TRBV9	TRBJ2-5	-	TRBD2
TGTGCCAGCAGCGTTTCAGGGCAAGAGACCCAGTACTTC	CASSVSGQETQYF	13	TRBV9	TRBJ2-5	-	-
TGCAGCGTTTATCGGGGTTTCTTT	CSVYRGFF	8	TRBV29-1	TRBJ1-1	-	-
TGTGCCAGCAGCCAAGAAACGGCAGGCGCTGGCTACACCTTC	CASSQETAGAGYTF	14	TRBV4-2	TRBJ1-2	-	-